This T cell receptor beta chain was retrieved from a study of cytomegalovirus exposure and HLA in healthy donors. PCR used 60 Vbeta primers and 13 Jbeta primers. Method: immunoSEQ multiplex PCR; TCRdb's copy keeps in-frame clones and lacks some. The data show under 200,000 clones, roughly 73% seen once. The donors were healthy bone marrow donors. The sequence was obtained from a woman aged 40 to 55 in good health and CMV-seropositive. Sample: PBMCs.

CDR3 DNA: TGTGCCAGCAGTGAGCAACCGGGACTAGCGGCAGATACGCAGTATTTT. This sequence encodes CASSEQPGLAADTQYF. The rearrangement links TRBV25-1 to TRBJ2-3, with 11 bases aligning to TRBD2. The CDR3 is 16 amino acids. Germline V lookup: CDR1 MGHDK, CDR2 SYGVNS. With 3 bases clipped from V and 4 bases from J, the junction kept 6 bases outside the gene matches.